This T cell receptor beta chain was captured by sequencing in a study of breast tumors, draining lymph nodes, adjacent tissues. Findings of the study overall: The data were judged consistent with most tumor T cells coming from lymph node and expanding in tumor. Data only fit, rather than demonstrated, lymph node origin of most tumor T cells. Compared with lymph nodes, tumors were less diverse; compared with nontumor tissue, more.

A word on this clonotype: What it binds is not known.

Trimming cost V 0 bases and J 10 bases, with 19 bases left between them. The CDR3 extends over 16 amino acids. Germline assignment: CDR1 SGHRS and CDR2 YFSETQ. TCRdb re-called the multiplex PCR reads through MiXCR, storing one row per CDR3 protein. The table records about 15,000 distinct CDR3 sequences, roughly 46% of them present only once. Material: tumor-adjacent breast tissue. The chain employs TRBV5-1 and TRBJ1-4, with D tentatively TRBD1 (5 bases). The receptor's source is a female donor with breast cancer. Some clones in this sample may be carry-over from other donors' samples. The CDR3 sequence: CASSLASSGGDGKLFF. For the CDR3, the DNA is TGCGCCAGCAGCTTGGCCTCTTCCGGGGGGGACGGAAAACTGTTTTTT. The whole variable domain, remainder taken from reference TRBV5-1 and TRBJ1-4, is KAGVTQTPRYLIKTRGQQVTLSCSPISGHRSVSWYQQTPGQGLQFLFEYFSETQRNKGNFPGRFSGRQFSNSRSEMNVSTLELGDSALYLCASSLASSGGDGKLFFGSGTQLSVL.